These T cell receptor beta chains were read from a single sample in a study of CD8 T cells in ankylosing spondylitis. TCRdb reprocessed the 5' RACE reads with MiXCR, giving one entry per CDR3 protein. The profile covers about 540,000 distinct CDR3 sequences, with more than 9.5% appearing a single time and almost 7% taken by the ten largest. The source material was blood, either unsorted or a sorted T cell fraction (not recorded which). Source of these receptors: a male donor with ankylosing spondylitis. Both conserved end residues are part of each CDR3. The D gene is left open where the match is weak. Clone size is given for some rows only: seen once, a few or many times, or a class if the clone is expanded.

d_call,j_call,clone_size,v_call,cdr3_nt,cdr3_aa
TRBD1,TRBJ2-5,-,TRBV7-2,TGTGCCAGCAGCTTAAGACCCGGGACAGCCCAAGAGACCCAGTACTTC,CASSLRPGTAQETQYF
-,TRBJ1-4,-,TRBV5-1,TGCGCCAGCAGCTTGGACCAGGGGTTGACTGAAAAACTGTTTTTT,CASSLDQGLTEKLFF
-,TRBJ1-6,many,TRBV12-3/TRBV12-4,TGTGCCAGCAGTTGGGGACCTGGGAATTCACCCCTCCACTTT,CASSWGPGNSPLHF
-,TRBJ2-6,many,TRBV5-1,TGCGCCAGCAGCTTTTCCTCTGGGGCCAACGTCCTGACTTTC,CASSFSSGANVLTF
-,TRBJ1-5,many,TRBV10-3,TGTGCCATCAGTGTATCAGCCTCTGATAGCAATCAGCCCCAGCATTTT,CAISVSASDSNQPQHF
-,TRBJ1-2,-,TRBV5-1,TGCGCCAGCAGCTTGGGGGGACACCATAACTATGGCTACACCTTC,CASSLGGHHNYGYTF
-,TRBJ1-6,-,TRBV7-2,TGTGCCAGCAGCTTAGAAGTAGGTGGCTCACCCCTCCACTTT,CASSLEVGGSPLHF
TRBD2,TRBJ2-3,few,TRBV20-1,TGCAGCGCACCGGTAGCGGGAACAGATACGCAGTATTTT,CSAPVAGTDTQYF
-,TRBJ1-1,-,TRBV25-1,TGTGCCAGCAGTGAGCCTACCCGGAGGGAAGCTTTCTTT,CASSEPTRREAFF
TRBD1,TRBJ2-4,few,TRBV3-1,TGTGCCAGCAGCCAAGAGGGGACAGGAGGAATTCAGTACTTC,CASSQEGTGGIQYF
-,TRBJ2-7,-,TRBV5-4,TGTGCCAGCAGCTGGGGCGGAACCTTTAGCTACGAGCAGTACTTC,CASSWGGTFSYEQYF
TRBD2,TRBJ2-1,few,TRBV6-2/TRBV6-3,TGTGCCAGCACTAATGATTACCGGGCCTGGGGTAGCGGGAGTGAGTACAATGAGCAGTTCTTC,CASTNDYRAWGSGSEYNEQFF
TRBD1,TRBJ2-1,few,TRBV28,TGTGCCAGCAGCGACAGGGGGCCCCACAATGAGCAGTTCTTC,CASSDRGPHNEQFF
-,TRBJ2-1,few,TRBV6-2/TRBV6-3,TGTGCCAGCAGTGCCACCCAAGAGAGCTCCTACAATGAGCAGTTCTTC,CASSATQESSYNEQFF
-,TRBJ2-5,-,TRBV7-8,TGTGCCAGCAGCTTAGTGGGGACCGGTGGAGAGACCCAGTACTTC,CASSLVGTGGETQYF
-,TRBJ2-3,few,TRBV7-2,TGTGCCAGCAGCTTCGCTGGTAGCACAGATACGCAGTATTTT,CASSFAGSTDTQYF
TRBD2,TRBJ2-1,-,TRBV10-3,TGTGCCATCAGGCCCCTAGCGGGAGCTAACAATGAGCAGTTCTTC,CAIRPLAGANNEQFF
TRBD2,TRBJ2-3,few,TRBV2,TGTGCCAGCAGGGGGACTAGCGGGGGGGAAGTAGCGCAGTATTTT,CASRGTSGGEVAQYF
-,TRBJ1-1,many,TRBV12-3/TRBV12-4,TGTGCCAGCACCCTGGGGAGGGCGCGCACTGAAGCTTTCTTT,CASTLGRARTEAFF
-,TRBJ2-2,once,TRBV5-4,TGTGCCATCAGCTTCGGGGTGGGCACCGGGGAGCTGTTTTTT,CAISFGVGTGELFF
TRBD2,TRBJ2-1,-,TRBV12-3/TRBV12-4,TGTGCCAGCAGAAAGACTAGCACTAATGAGCAGTTCTTC,CASRKTSTNEQFF
-,TRBJ1-4,-,TRBV4-2,TGTGCCAGCAGACGCGCGGGGTTACATGAAAAACTGTTTTTT,CASRRAGLHEKLFF
-,TRBJ2-2,-,TRBV5-1,TGCGCCAGCAGCTTGGAGGTGAACGGACACCTGAAAGGGGCCGGGGAGCTGTTTTTT,CASSLEVNGHLKGAGELFF
-,TRBJ2-3,few,TRBV5-1,TGCGCCAGCAGCTTGGAAACCAACCGAGGGACGCAGTATTTT,CASSLETNRGTQYF
-,TRBJ2-1,many,TRBV29-1,TGCAGCGTTGTAGAGGGGTACAATGAGCAGTTCTTC,CSVVEGYNEQFF
-,TRBJ1-1,few,TRBV11-2,TGTGCCAGCAGCTTAGCGGTCAACGGGGGGAACACTGAAGCTTTCTTT,CASSLAVNGGNTEAFF
-,TRBJ1-1,-,TRBV2,TGTGCCAGCAGTTGGGGTCCCGGGAACACTGAAGCTTTCTTT,CASSWGPGNTEAFF
-,TRBJ2-7,-,TRBV20-1,TGCAGTGCTAGAGAGGACGAGCAGTACTTC,CSAREDEQYF
TRBD2,TRBJ2-7,few,TRBV5-1,TGCGCCAGCAGCTTGGAACTAGCGGGAAGGTACGAGCAGTACTTC,CASSLELAGRYEQYF
-,TRBJ2-2,few,TRBV6-1,TGTGCCAGCAGCTTGGGACGAACCGGGGAGCTGTTTTTT,CASSLGRTGELFF
-,TRBJ2-1,-,TRBV7-9,TGTGCCAGCAGCCCCGATGGAGGGCCCGGGGATGAGCAGTTCTTC,CASSPDGGPGDEQFF
-,TRBJ2-1,few,TRBV24-1,TGTGCCACCAGTGAGAACAATGAGCAGTTCTTC,CATSENNEQFF
-,TRBJ2-1,few,TRBV3-1,TGTGCCAGCAGCCAAGTGGACTGGATCGGGGGCGGAGGCAATGAGCAGTTCTTC,CASSQVDWIGGGGNEQFF
-,TRBJ2-5,few,TRBV5-1,TGCGCCAGCAGCCCAGGGTTGAGGGTTTCGGGGACCCAGTACTTC,CASSPGLRVSGTQYF
-,TRBJ2-3,once,TRBV7-2,TGTGCCAGCAGCTTAGCGTGGCAGACAGATACGCAGTATTTT,CASSLAWQTDTQYF